The clone carrying this TCR beta chain is labeled medium-sized. Its target is unknown. Germline V lookup: CDR1 SGHTA, CDR2 FQGNSA. The CDR3 length is 14 residues. The V end was cut by 1 base, the J end by 1 base, with 4 bases between. These data originate in a study of spatial heterogeneity in lung cancer. Study background: Correlation of TCR transcript counts in tumor regions with a T cell module score from matched bulk RNA-seq was strong. Study-level findings and limits: Tumors with more nonsynonymous mutations had more expanded intratumoral alpha and beta TCRs.

Described time point: sample taken at primary tumor resection. TCRdb reanalysed the 5' RACE reads using MiXCR and keeps one entry per CDR3 protein. The data show under 9,500 distinct CDR3 sequences, with approximately 8.3% seen just once and approximately 4.1% held by the top ten. Source: lung tumor tissue, taken at surgery. This receptor was taken from a male donor with early-stage non-small cell lung cancer. V usage is TRBV7-2 and J usage is TRBJ2-2; D unclear. CDR3 bases: TGTGCCAGCAGCTTAGAACTGAACACCGGGGAGCTGTTTTTT. Translating gives CASSLELNTGELFF.